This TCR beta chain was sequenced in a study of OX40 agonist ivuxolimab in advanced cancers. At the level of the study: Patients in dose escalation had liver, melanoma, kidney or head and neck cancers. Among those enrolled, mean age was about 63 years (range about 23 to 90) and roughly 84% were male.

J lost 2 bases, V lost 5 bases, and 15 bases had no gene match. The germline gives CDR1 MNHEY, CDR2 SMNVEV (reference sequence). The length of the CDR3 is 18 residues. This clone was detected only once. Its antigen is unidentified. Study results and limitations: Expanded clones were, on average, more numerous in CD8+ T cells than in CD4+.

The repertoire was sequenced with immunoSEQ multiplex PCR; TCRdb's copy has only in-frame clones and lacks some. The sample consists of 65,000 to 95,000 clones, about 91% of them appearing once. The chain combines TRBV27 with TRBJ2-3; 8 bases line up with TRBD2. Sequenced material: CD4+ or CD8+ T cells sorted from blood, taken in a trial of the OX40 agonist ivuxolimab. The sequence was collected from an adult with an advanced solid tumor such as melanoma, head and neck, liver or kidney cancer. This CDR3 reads CASSPLSGRPPFTDTQYF. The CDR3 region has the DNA TGTGCCAGCAGTCCCCTAAGCGGGAGACCTCCTTTCACAGATACGCAGTATTTT.